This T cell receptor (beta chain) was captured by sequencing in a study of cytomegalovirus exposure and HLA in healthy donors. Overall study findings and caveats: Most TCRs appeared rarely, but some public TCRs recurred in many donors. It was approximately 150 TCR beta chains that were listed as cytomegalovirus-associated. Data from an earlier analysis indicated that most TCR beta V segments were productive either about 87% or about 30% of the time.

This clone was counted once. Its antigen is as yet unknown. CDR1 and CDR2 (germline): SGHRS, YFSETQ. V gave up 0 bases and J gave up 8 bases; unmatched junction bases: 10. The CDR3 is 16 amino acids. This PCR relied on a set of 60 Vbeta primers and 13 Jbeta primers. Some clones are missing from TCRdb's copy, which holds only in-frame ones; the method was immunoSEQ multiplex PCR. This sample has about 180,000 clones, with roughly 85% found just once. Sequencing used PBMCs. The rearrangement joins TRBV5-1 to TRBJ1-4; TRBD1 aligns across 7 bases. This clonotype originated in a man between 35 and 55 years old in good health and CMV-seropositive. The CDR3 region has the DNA TGCGCCAGCAGCTTGGAGCCCCAGGGGGGCAAAGAAAAACTGTTTTTT. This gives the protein CASSLEPQGGKEKLFF.